Given below is one T cell receptor beta chain in context. The data were taken from a study of blood T cells in healthy people across ages. This CDR3 is 14 amino acids long. Germline V lookup: CDR1 LGHNA, CDR2 YNFKEQ. Using a J-beta primer mix together with a sample-barcoded 5' primer, a second PCR was run for about 6 to 12 cycles. One entry per CDR3 protein, called by TCRdb with MiXCR from the 5' RACE reads. Counted here are about a million distinct CDR3 sequences, about 44% occurring once; the ten biggest clones make up roughly 12%. Researchers report isolating at least 6.5 million PBMCs per sample. The V and J genes are TRBV4-2 and TRBJ2-4, with a tentative D call TRBD2 (6 bases). The end of the DNA fits TRBJ2-7 better, so the J call may be wrong. The sample consisted of blood. The receptor was derived from a man aged 30 to 45 in good health. The CDR3 nucleotides read TGTGCCAGCAGCCAAGCGGGAGTCGCCTACGAGCAGTACTTC. This sequence encodes CASSQAGVAYEQYF.